Each of the 15 T cell receptor beta chains below was sequenced from the same sample in a study of identical twins. A single record per CDR3 protein comes from TCRdb applying MiXCR to the 5' RACE reads. The data contain 400,000 to 550,000 distinct CDR3 sequences, 22% of them singletons. The data also belong to a second study, concerning T cells expressing NK-cell markers.

The sample comprised CD4+ T cells sorted from blood. The receptor set was obtained from a young woman in good health.

This clonotype rates as medium-sized (0.01 to 0.1%). The rearrangement uses TRBV20-1 and TRBJ1-5, with D possibly being TRBD1 (5 bases). CDR1 and CDR2 (germline): DFQATT, SNEGSKA (reference sequence). The CDR3 runs 14 residues. Deletions cut 3 bases from V and 1 base from J, with 10 bases between. The CDR3 protein is CSASLPGSNQPQHF. In DNA, the CDR3 is TGCAGTGCTAGTCTTCCAGGGAGCAATCAGCCCCAGCATTTT.

This chain uses TRBV27 with TRBJ2-5; D tentatively fits TRBD1 or TRBD2 (6 bases each). Deletions cut 7 bases from V and 6 bases from J, with 30 bases between. The CDR3 is 18 residues long. The germline V gene has CDR1 MNHEY and CDR2 SMNVEV (reference sequence). The CDR3 DNA is TGTGCCAGCATTCTAACACCGGGGGCAGGGTCGAGGAAAAAGACCCAGTACTTC. Its translation: CASILTPGAGSRKKTQYF.

This clonotype was picked up a small number of times. The CDR3 nucleotides read TGTGCCACCAGTGAGGGCGGGGTGCCCTCCTACGAGCAGTACTTC. Protein product: CATSEGGVPSYEQYF. V and J are TRBV24-1 and TRBJ2-7; D may be TRBD2 (6 bases). V lost 4 bases to trimming and J lost 0 bases, with 12 bases between them. The CDR3 consists of 15 residues. The V gene's germline CDR1 is KGHDR and CDR2 SFDVKD.

In its sample, this clonotype was seen a few times. J is TRBJ2-7 and V is TRBV21-1; the table calls TRBD1, which could not be checked here. TRBV21-1 is a known pseudogene. The CDR3 has 15 residues. CDR3 DNA: TGTGCCAGCCCACCCCCCAACAGGGGGCAACTCGAGCAGTACTTC. It specifies CASPPPNRGQLEQYF.

A remark on this clonotype: One end of the junction does not line up with germline, which may come from a read error. The rearrangement uses TRBV20-1 and TRBJ1-6; D is unclear. Germline V CDR1 and CDR2: DFQATT, SNEGSKA (reference sequence). The CDR3 sequence is 15 residues long. Here the CDR3 DNA reads TGCAGTGCTATGGCCAGACCCTCCCATAATTCACCCCTCCACTTT. This translates into CSAMARPSHNSPLHF.

The gene calls are TRBV4-3 and TRBJ2-1, with 9 bases that match TRBD2. Germline V gene lookup returns CDR1 LGHNA and CDR2 YSLEER. J gave up 3 bases and V 3 bases, and 9 bases lay outside the gene matches. The CDR3 extends over 17 amino acids. CDR3 nucleotides: TGCGCCAGCAGCCAGGAGACTAGCGGAGGGGGCTACAATGAGCAGTTCTTC. Amino acid sequence: CASSQETSGGGYNEQFF.

This clonotype appeared a few times. The chain couples TRBV9 to TRBJ2-2, with D perhaps TRBD1 (5 bases). Per germline, CDR1 SGDLS and CDR2 YYNGEE. The CDR3 length is 14 residues. V lost 1 base, J lost 4 bases, and 8 bases lay in between. CDR3 sequence: CASSVRGITGELFF. The CDR3 DNA follows: TGTGCCAGCAGCGTAAGGGGAATCACCGGGGAGCTGTTTTTT.

The rearrangement links TRBV4-3 to TRBJ2-7; D possibly corresponds to TRBD2 (6 bases). CDR3 length equals 13 residues. The ends were cut back, 0 bases at V and 7 bases at J, with 10 bases in the middle. The germline V gene has CDR1 LGHNA and CDR2 YSLEER. In DNA form, the CDR3 reads TGCGCCAGCAGCCAAGAGACCGCGGGGGAGCAGTACTTC. Translating gives CASSQETAGEQYF.

This clonotype was observed a handful of times. This chain joins TRBV5-4 and TRBJ2-3; weak D call: TRBD2 (7 bases). V lost 5 bases and J 5 bases, leaving 15 bases between the germline ends. Per the germline V gene, CDR1 is SGHNT and CDR2 is YYREEE (reference sequence). CDR3 size: 14 residues. CDR3 protein: CASSSRGAGDTQYF. CDR3 nucleotide sequence: TGTGCCAGCAGTTCTCGGGGGGCCGGAGATACGCAGTATTTT.

The genes are TRBV10-2 and TRBJ1-6; no clear D. CDR1 is WSHSY, CDR2 SAAADI, per germline. The V and J ends lost 0 bases and 9 bases respectively, with 12 bases between them. The CDR3 is made up of 15 amino acids. CDR3 protein: CASSESARRLSPLHF. In DNA form, the CDR3 reads TGCGCCAGCAGTGAGTCGGCCAGGCGGCTTTCACCCCTCCACTTT.

This clonotype was counted a single time. The chain carries TRBV11-2 and TRBJ2-2, with a weak D call TRBD2 (9 bases). Germline CDR1 is SGHAT and CDR2 is FQNNGV. The CDR3 runs to 15 residues. V was cut by 5 bases and J by 8 bases, with 18 bases left in between. The CDR3 region is CASSQGASGMGELFF. The CDR3 region has the DNA TGTGCCAGCAGCCAGGGGGCTAGCGGGATGGGGGAGCTGTTTTTT.

DNA for the CDR3: TGCGCCAGCAGCTTAAACAGGGCCTATAATTCACCCCTCCACTTT. It is translated as CASSLNRAYNSPLHF. This chain links TRBV5-1 with TRBJ1-6, with D possibly TRBD1 on 6 matching bases. The V gene's germline CDR1 is SGHRS and CDR2 YFSETQ. This CDR3 spans 15 amino acids. V was clipped by 2 bases and J by 2 bases, with 8 bases between them.

This chain connects TRBV19 to TRBJ1-1, with D unclear. The germline CDR1 and CDR2 sequences are LNHDA and SQIVND (reference sequence). V was trimmed by 7 bases and J by 3 bases, leaving 18 bases between them. The CDR3 runs 15 residues. This CDR3 is CASITLGGRYTEAFF. CDR3 DNA sequence: TGTGCCAGTATAACTCTCGGCGGTCGCTACACTGAAGCTTTCTTT.

In this sample, this clonotype turned up once. The J gene is TRBJ2-7, the V gene TRBV29-1; TRBD1 aligns across 10 bases. After removal of 7 bases from V and 3 bases from J, the junction contained 6 bases not matched to a gene. Germline V gene lookup returns CDR1 SQVTM and CDR2 ANQGSEA. The CDR3 runs 13 residues. CDR3 protein: CSARQGAHYEQYF. CDR3 coding DNA: TGCAGCGCTAGACAGGGGGCCCACTACGAGCAGTACTTC.

This chain joins TRBV6-6 and TRBJ1-1; TRBD1 matches 9 bases. With V trimmed by 6 bases and J by 5 bases, 4 bases remained unmatched. The CDR3 length is 13 residues. Germline V CDR1 and CDR2: MNHNY, SVGAGI (reference sequence). The CDR3 nucleotides are TGTGCCAGCAGACCCGGACAGGGGACTGAAGCTTTCTTT. Translation: CASRPGQGTEAFF.